The 21 T cell receptor beta chains below come from one sample, sequenced in a study of blood T cell repertoires in COVID-19. TCRdb's copy holds only in-frame clones and misses some; the assay was immunoSEQ multiplex PCR. The data contain 250,000 to 350,000 clones, more than 85% of them seen just once; the ten biggest clones take up roughly 0.8%. The sample comprised peripheral blood. All receptors derive from a man aged 25-40 years with acute or convalescent COVID-19.

The chain carries TRBV5-1 and TRBJ2-3; the D gene is possibly TRBD2 (5 bases). The germline V and J ends were trimmed by 1 base and 6 bases, with 12 bases remaining between them. Germline CDR1 SGHRS, CDR2 YFSETQ. This CDR3 is built from 14 residues. The CDR3 bases are TGCGCCAGCAGCTTGATGTGGGGAGAGGATACGCAGTATTTT. Protein sequence: CASSLMWGEDTQYF. Variable domain in full (rest from reference TRBV5-1 and TRBJ2-3): KAGVTQTPRYLIKTRGQQVTLSCSPISGHRSVSWYQQTPGQGLQFLFEYFSETQRNKGNFPGRFSGRQFSNSRSEMNVSTLELGDSALYLCASSLMWGEDTQYFGPGTRLTVL.

J is TRBJ1-1 and V is TRBV10-2, with TRBD1 matching 9 bases. The CDR3 sequence is 14 residues long. CDR1 is WSHSY, CDR2 SAAADI, per germline. V was pared by 6 bases and J by 1 base, with 3 bases of the junction left unmatched. The CDR3 DNA follows: TGCGCCAGCAGGCGGACAGGGGAGAACACTGAAGCTTTCTTT. It yields the protein CASRRTGENTEAFF.

The rearrangement joins TRBV24-1 to TRBJ1-5, with TRBD1 matching over 10 bases. V lost 4 bases to trimming and J lost 11 bases; unmatched junction nucleotides: 10. The CDR3 extends over 15 amino acids. Germline-derived CDR1 and CDR2 are KGHDR and SFDVKD. CDR3 DNA sequence: TGTGCCACCAGTGAGGGGGGGACAGGGGAGTGGACCCAGCATTTT. Translated, it gives CATSEGGTGEWTQHF.

V gene TRBV7-9 combines with J gene TRBJ2-7; D is undetermined. CDR3 length equals 13 residues. Trimming pared 2 bases from V and 9 bases from J, leaving 14 bases between. Per the germline V gene, CDR1 is SEHNR and CDR2 is FQNEAQ (reference sequence). The CDR3 loop reads CASSLPRSWVQYF. CDR3 nucleotides: TGTGCCAGCAGCTTACCCCGGAGTTGGGTGCAGTACTTC.

The CDR3 reads CASSLVPGGTGELFF. Here the CDR3 DNA reads TGTGCCAGCAGCTTAGTTCCGGGGGGGACCGGGGAGCTGTTTTTT. V gene TRBV11-2 combines with J gene TRBJ2-2, with 8 bases fitting TRBD2. Germline CDR1 and CDR2: SGHAT and FQNNGV. Unmatched junction bases numbered 3, after V lost 1 base and J lost 5 bases. The CDR3 is 15 residues long.

The chain links TRBV7-3 to TRBJ2-5; D may be TRBD2 (5 bases). The CDR3 has 15 residues. Deletions cut 2 bases from V and 5 bases from J, with 15 bases between. From germline, CDR1 is SGHTA and CDR2 FQGTGA. The CDR3 DNA reads TGTGCCAGCAGCTTAGGCTCTTCCCGCGGGGAGACCCAGTACTTC. It encodes CASSLGSSRGETQYF.

The rearrangement links TRBV6-6 to TRBJ2-1; possible D gene TRBD1, 5 bases. Trimming removed 6 bases at V and 2 bases at J, with 17 bases between. Germline V gene lookup returns CDR1 MNHNY and CDR2 SVGAGI (reference sequence). The CDR3 contains 16 residues. CDR3 coding DNA: TGTGCCAGCAGCCACATTCAGGGTTTCACCTACAATGAGCAGTTCTTC. It yields the protein CASSHIQGFTYNEQFF.

This clone was counted only a few times. The chain has TRBV28 and TRBJ1-2; 7 nucleotides match TRBD1. V lost 6 bases, J lost 7 bases, and 14 bases stayed unmatched. CDR3 size: 15 residues. Per germline, CDR1 MDHEN and CDR2 SYDVKM. CDR3 sequence (DNA): TGTGCCAGCAGAGAACTCTTTAGGGGGCGTTTTGGCTACACCTTC. It specifies CASRELFRGRFGYTF.

V gene TRBV5-1 combines with J gene TRBJ2-3; 7 nucleotides agree with TRBD2. This CDR3 spans 15 amino acids. Germline CDR1 and CDR2: SGHRS and YFSETQ. J lost 1 base, V lost 0 bases, and 2 bases had no gene match. Here the CDR3 reads CASSLGLAGTDTQYF. The CDR3, as DNA: TGCGCCAGCAGCTTGGGTCTAGCGGGCACAGATACGCAGTATTTT.

The chain uses TRBV6-1 and TRBJ2-1; 9 bases match TRBD2. Losses at the gene ends were 2 bases for V and 4 bases for J; bases not matched to a gene: 3. The germline V gene encodes CDR1 MNHNS and CDR2 SASEGT. The CDR3 has 15 amino acids. Here the CDR3 DNA reads TGTGCCAGCAGTGAACCCAGCGGGGGGTACAATGAGCAGTTCTTC. Protein product: CASSEPSGGYNEQFF.

V is TRBV18 and J is TRBJ1-5, with TRBD1 identical over 7 bases. V dropped 3 bases and J dropped 9; count of bases not matched to a gene: 5. Germline values: CDR1 KGHSH, CDR2 LQKENI. This CDR3 contains 13 residues. CDR3 bases: TGTGCCAGCTCACCTGCAGGGGGTAGGCCCCAGCATTTT. This encodes CASSPAGGRPQHF.

This chain connects TRBV15 to TRBJ1-2, with a tentative D call TRBD1 (5 bases). The CDR3 runs 15 residues. V gave up 2 bases and J gave up 0 bases, with 10 bases separating them. CDR1 LNHNV and CDR2 YYDKDF come from the germline V gene (reference sequence). DNA of the CDR3: TGTGCCACCAGCAGACCTCAACAGGCTAACTATGGCTACACCTTC. Translated, it gives CATSRPQQANYGYTF.

This clone showed up just once. The rearrangement uses TRBV7-9 and TRBJ1-4; no firm D call. V lost 10 bases and J 4 bases, leaving 19 bases between the germline ends. Germline CDR1 SEHNR, CDR2 FQNEAQ (reference sequence). This CDR3 comprises 15 residues. In DNA, the CDR3 is TGTGCCAACCTGGGGTCTCGGGATTATAATGAAAAACTGTTTTTT. Residues: CANLGSRDYNEKLFF.

The chain has TRBV28 and TRBJ2-4; TRBD2 aligns across 8 bases. CDR1 and CDR2 (germline): MDHEN, SYDVKM. The CDR3 contains 13 residues. The trim removed 11 bases at V and 2 bases at J, leaving 5 bases unmatched. DNA of the CDR3: TGTGCCGCCAGCGGGGGTCCCAAAAACATTCAGTACTTC. Amino acids: CAASGGPKNIQYF.

This sequence joins TRBV5-1 and TRBJ2-7; possible D gene TRBD1, 6 bases. Germline values: CDR1 SGHRS, CDR2 YFSETQ. CDR3 length: 15 residues. Between the trimmed V and J ends, which lost 5 bases and 2 bases, there was a span of 17 bases. The CDR3 nucleotides are TGCGCCAGCAGTTCCGGCAGGGGTCTAACCTACGAGCAGTACTTC. Translating gives CASSSGRGLTYEQYF.

In its sample, this clone was seen once. The CDR3, as DNA: TGTGCCAGCAGCGCGCAGGGTTCGGGCACAGATACGCAGTATTTT. Residues: CASSAQGSGTDTQYF. This chain connects TRBV6-4 to TRBJ2-3, with D possibly matching TRBD1 (5 bases). Trimming pared 6 bases from V and 1 base from J, leaving 14 bases between. Germline loops: CDR1 MRHNA, CDR2 SNTAGT. The CDR3 has 15 residues.

This chain uses TRBV6-1 with TRBJ2-7, with D possibly matching TRBD1 (5 bases). Germline CDR1 and CDR2: MNHNS and SASEGT. V was shortened by 3 bases and J by 5 bases, with 26 bases between the two germline ends. CDR3 size: 18 residues. The CDR3 DNA reads as TGTGCCAGCAGTGATTCTACAGGTTTTGGGGCCCCAGTAGACGAGCAGTACTTC. As protein: CASSDSTGFGAPVDEQYF.

The chain recombines TRBV6-1 with TRBJ2-1; 8 nucleotides agree with TRBD1. Germline-derived CDR1 and CDR2 are MNHNS and SASEGT. The J segment lost 5 bases and the V segment lost 3 bases, leaving 3 bases of the junction unmatched. CDR3 length: 14 amino acids. Here the CDR3 DNA reads TGTGCCAGCAGTGACAGGGGGCAACACAATGAGCAGTTCTTC. This translates into CASSDRGQHNEQFF.

A single count supports this clone. The chain carries TRBV18 and TRBJ1-2; the D is unclear. Germline assignment: CDR1 KGHSH and CDR2 LQKENI. CDR3 length equals 14 residues. Trimming stripped 2 bases from V and 4 bases from J, with 11 bases between. The CDR3 spells CASSPSGDGYGYTF. CDR3 in DNA: TGTGCCAGCTCACCAAGCGGGGATGGCTATGGCTACACCTTC.

This chain connects TRBV28 to TRBJ1-5; D is ambiguous. The CDR3 sequence is 17 residues long. Germline CDR1 reads MDHEN; CDR2 reads SYDVKM. Trimming pared 5 bases from V and 0 bases from J, leaving 17 bases between. The CDR3 DNA follows: TGTGCCAGCAGTCCCGTTTGGGCTATTACTAGCAATCAGCCCCAGCATTTT. Translating gives CASSPVWAITSNQPQHF.

This chain uses TRBV3-1 (or the pseudogene TRBV3-2) with TRBJ1-2; D is unresolved. Deletions cut 0 bases from V and 8 bases from J, with 10 bases between. The CDR3 is 13 residues long. Germline V gene data show CDR1 as LGHDT and CDR2 as YNNKEL (reference sequence). As DNA, the CDR3 is TGTGCCAGCAGCCAAGATAGATGGAGGGGCTACACCTTC. Encoded protein: CASSQDRWRGYTF.